These 32 T cell receptor beta chains were sequenced from one sample in a study of blood T cell repertoires in COVID-19. Clones were read by immunoSEQ multiplex PCR, and TCRdb kept only the in-frame ones, dropping some. Among roughly 93,000 clones listed, about 88% were seen once. Sequencing was performed on peripheral blood. These receptors all stem from a man aged 50 to 59 with acute or convalescent COVID-19.

The V call is TRBV28, the J call TRBJ1-4; 7 nucleotides agree with TRBD1. CDR1 and CDR2 from the germline V gene are MDHEN and SYDVKM. With V trimmed by 3 bases and J by 7 bases, 11 bases remained unmatched. The CDR3 totals 16 residues. The CDR3 sequence: CASSFFQRQGREKLFF. CDR3 DNA: TGTGCCAGCAGTTTTTTTCAGAGACAGGGTCGTGAAAAACTGTTTTTT. Based on the CDR3 plus reference TRBV28 and TRBJ1-4, the full variable domain is DVKVTQSSRYLVKRTGEKVFLECVQDMDHENMFWYRQDPGLGLRLIYFSYDVKMKEKGDIPEGYSVSREKKERFSLILESASTNQTSMYLCASSFFQRQGREKLFFGSGTQLSVL.

The CDR3 loop is CASSLYRQQNTEAFF. The CDR3 DNA reads TGCGCCAGCAGCTTGTATCGACAGCAGAACACTGAAGCTTTCTTT. The J gene is TRBJ1-1, the V gene TRBV5-1, with D perhaps matching TRBD1 (5 bases). The germline V and J ends were trimmed by 1 base and 1 base, with 11 bases remaining between them. Germline V gene sequence: CDR1 SGHRS, CDR2 YFSETQ. This CDR3 spans 15 amino acids.

The chain recombines TRBV2 with TRBJ2-3, with 8 nucleotides matching TRBD2. Germline trimming cut 1 base from V and 2 bases from J; bases unmatched to any gene: 8. The CDR3 has 17 amino acids. Per germline, CDR1 SNHLY and CDR2 FYNNEI. CDR3 nucleotide sequence: TGTGCCAGCAGTGAAGAGAAGCGGGGGCGATCCACAGATACGCAGTATTTT. It encodes CASSEEKRGRSTDTQYF.

The J gene is TRBJ2-3, the V gene TRBV6-5, with D perhaps TRBD1 (7 bases). Trimming removed 11 bases from V and 7 bases from J, with 25 bases in between. This CDR3 comprises 15 residues. Germline V gene sequence: CDR1 MNHEY, CDR2 SVGAGI. CDR3 nucleotides: TGTGCCTGCCAGGGTGGACAGGAGACTAGAAATACGCAGTATTTT. This sequence encodes CACQGGQETRNTQYF.

The chain couples TRBV10-3 to TRBJ1-4; TRBD1 might be the D (6 bases). V gave up 2 bases and J gave up 5 bases, with 9 bases separating them. The length of the CDR3 is 14 residues. Germline assignment: CDR1 ENHRY and CDR2 SYGVKD. The CDR3 sequence: CAISETGLNEKLFF. In DNA form, the CDR3 reads TGTGCCATCAGTGAGACAGGGTTAAATGAAAAACTGTTTTTT.

The rearrangement joins TRBV19 to TRBJ1-2; 7 positions agree with TRBD1. Trimming took 7 bases from V and 2 from J; bases not matched to a gene: 10. The germline V gene encodes CDR1 LNHDA and CDR2 SQIVND (reference sequence). This CDR3 is 15 amino acids long. As DNA, the CDR3 is TGTGCCAGTACCCTGGGACAGATCATAAACTATGGCTACACCTTC. It yields the protein CASTLGQIINYGYTF. Full variable domain (rest looked up from reference TRBV19 and TRBJ1-2): DGGITQSPKYLFRKEGQNVTLSCEQNLNHDAMYWYRQDPGQGLRLIYYSQIVNDFQKGDIAEGYSVSREKKESFPLTVTSAQKNPTAFYLCASTLGQIINYGYTFGSGTRLTVV.

This sequence joins TRBV5-8 and TRBJ2-1, with a possible D match to TRBD1 (6 bases). V was pared by 2 bases and J by 7 bases, with 10 bases between. The length of the CDR3 is 13 residues. CDR1 and CDR2 (germline): SGHTS, YDEGEE. CDR3 sequence reads: CASSFLRGNEQFF. CDR3 coding DNA: TGTGCCAGCAGCTTCTTGAGGGGGAATGAGCAGTTCTTC.

The rearrangement links TRBV6-5 to TRBJ2-7; D possibly corresponds to TRBD2 (6 bases). The CDR3 contains 13 residues. Per germline, CDR1 MNHEY and CDR2 SVGAGI. V lost 2 bases and J 6 bases, leaving 11 bases between the germline ends. The CDR3 region has the DNA TGTGCCAGCAGTTACATAAGGGGAGGCGAGCAGTACGTC. It specifies CASSYIRGGEQYV.

The chain is built from TRBV24-1 and TRBJ2-1; the D gene is possibly TRBD2 (6 bases). Trimming removed 6 bases at V and 11 bases at J, with 16 bases between. CDR1 is KGHDR and CDR2 is SFDVKD in the germline V gene. CDR3 length equals 13 residues. The DNA of the CDR3 is TGTGCCACCAGTATTCGGCGGGGCGACCAGCAGTTCTTC. Protein sequence: CATSIRRGDQQFF.

This sequence joins TRBV29-1 and TRBJ1-2; 7 bases agree with TRBD1. Germline-derived CDR1 and CDR2 are SQVTM and ANQGSEA. There are 14 residues in the CDR3. V lost 4 bases and J lost 8; bases outside the gene matches: 13. CDR3 coding DNA: TGCAGCGTTGCAAAGGAACTCAGGGGGTTCGGCTACACCTTC. It codes for CSVAKELRGFGYTF. The whole variable domain, remainder taken from reference TRBV29-1 and TRBJ1-2, is SAVISQKPSRDICQRGTSLTIQCQVDSQVTMMFWYRQQPGQSLTLIATANQGSEATYESGFVIDKFPISRPNLTFSTLTVSNMSPEDSSIYLCSVAKELRGFGYTFGSGTRLTVV.

The chain joins TRBV6-1 to TRBJ1-2; D is perhaps TRBD1 (5 bases). The CDR3 has 13 amino acids. Germline lookup yields CDR1 MNHNS and CDR2 SASEGT. V lost 0 bases and J lost 8, with 10 bases in between. CDR3: CASSEARGRGYTF. For the CDR3, the DNA is TGTGCCAGCAGTGAAGCAAGGGGTAGGGGCTACACCTTC.

The genes are TRBV9 and TRBJ2-3; D may be TRBD1 (6 bases). The CDR3 length is 14 residues. Trimming left V 2 bases short and J 3 bases short, with 10 bases between. CDR1 and CDR2 (germline): SGDLS, YYNGEE. The CDR3 loop reads CASSVRQGTDTQYF. DNA of the CDR3: TGTGCCAGCAGCGTTAGGCAGGGGACAGATACGCAGTATTTT. The full variable domain, in which reference TRBV9 and TRBJ2-3 provide the parts outside the CDR3, is DSGVTQTPKHLITATGQRVTLRCSPRSGDLSVYWYQQSLDQGLQFLIQYYNGEERAKGNILERFSAQQFPDLHSELNLSSLELGDSALYFCASSVRQGTDTQYFGPGTRLTVL.

The chain has TRBV5-1 and TRBJ2-5, with TRBD1 as a possible D gene (6 bases). The CDR3 covers 15 residues. V was clipped by 0 bases and J by 2 bases, with 11 bases between them. Germline CDR1 is SGHRS and CDR2 is YFSETQ. In DNA, the CDR3 is TGCGCCAGCAGCTTGGGGGCAGGGGTACAAGAGACCCAGTACTTC. Translation: CASSLGAGVQETQYF.

The rearrangement links TRBV5-4 to TRBJ2-1; unclear D gene. The CDR3 spans 14 residues. Trimming cost V 0 bases and J 9 bases, with 13 bases left between them. CDR1 SGHNT and CDR2 YYREEE come from the germline V gene (reference sequence). CDR3 protein: CASSLAGVDTEQFF. CDR3 DNA: TGTGCCAGCAGCTTGGCCGGTGTAGATACTGAGCAGTTCTTC.

This clone was detected once. This chain uses TRBV10-3 with TRBJ2-5; tentative D call: TRBD2 (5 bases). In germline, CDR1 is ENHRY, CDR2 SYGVKD. The V end was cut by 6 bases, the J end by 5 bases, with 13 bases between. This CDR3 is 13 amino acids long. This CDR3 reads CAIRDGVWETQYF. The CDR3 region has the DNA TGTGCCATCAGGGACGGGGTCTGGGAGACCCAGTACTTC.

The CDR3, as DNA: TGTGCCAGCAGCGTAGCCGGGACTAGCACAGAGACCCAGTACTTC. Amino acids: CASSVAGTSTETQYF. This chain links TRBV9 with TRBJ2-5, with TRBD2 identical over 9 bases. Germline-derived CDR1 and CDR2 are SGDLS and YYNGEE. This CDR3 contains 15 residues. The V segment lost 0 bases and the J segment 4 bases; nucleotides outside the gene matches: 4.

The chain couples TRBV7-3 to TRBJ2-3; D unclear. Germline lookup yields CDR1 SGHTA and CDR2 FQGTGA. CDR3 length: 12 residues. V was pared by 2 bases and J by 6 bases, with 6 bases between. The CDR3: CASSLAEDTQYF. Written as DNA, the CDR3 is TGTGCCAGCAGCTTAGCCGAGGATACGCAGTATTTT.

The chain couples TRBV27 to TRBJ1-2; D possibly corresponds to TRBD1 (5 bases). Germline CDR1 reads MNHEY; CDR2 reads SMNVEV (reference sequence). V lost 3 bases to trimming and J lost 5 bases, with 19 bases between them. The CDR3 contains 16 residues. The DNA for the CDR3 is TGTGCCAGCAGTTTTATGGGGGGAACTCGGGATTATGGCTACACCTTC. This gives the protein CASSFMGGTRDYGYTF.

The rearrangement joins TRBV30 to TRBJ2-6, with 8 bases matching TRBD1. Germline V CDR1 and CDR2: GTSNPN, SVGIG (reference sequence). This CDR3 has 18 amino acids. The chain's CDR3 is CASGVEDRVLGGANVLTF. The DNA for the CDR3 is TGTGCTAGTGGAGTAGAGGACAGGGTTCTAGGTGGGGCCAACGTCCTGACTTTC.

This clone has a single count. The chain is built from TRBV14 and TRBJ2-1, with TRBD2 identical over 12 bases. V shed 5 bases, J shed 5 bases, and the junction held 4 bases outside the gene matches. CDR1 SGHDN and CDR2 FVKESK come from the germline V gene. This CDR3 spans 15 amino acids. CDR3 region: CASSSSGGAHNEQFF. The CDR3 nucleotides are TGTGCCAGCAGCTCTAGCGGGGGGGCCCACAATGAGCAGTTCTTC.

The J gene is TRBJ1-5, the V gene TRBV19; D remains unclear. V dropped 6 bases and J dropped 3 bases, with 9 bases sitting between them. The CDR3 is 13 amino acids. Germline loops: CDR1 LNHDA, CDR2 SQIVND (reference sequence). CDR3 protein: CASRERNNQPQHF. CDR3 coding DNA: TGTGCCAGTAGAGAGAGAAACAATCAGCCCCAGCATTTT.

The gene calls are TRBV30 and TRBJ1-2, with D unclear. The germline V gene encodes CDR1 GTSNPN and CDR2 SVGIG (reference sequence). The CDR3 loop spans 10 amino acids. Trimming shortened V by 2 bases and J by 8 bases, and 6 bases separated the two germline ends. The CDR3 DNA reads TGTGCCTGGAGTCCCGGGGGCTACACCTTC. Translated: CAWSPGGYTF.

The V gene is TRBV12-3 or TRBV12-4, the J gene TRBJ2-3; a possible D gene is TRBD2 (5 bases). This CDR3 region has 13 residues. With 3 bases removed from V and 1 base from J, the gap between germline ends came to 5 bases. Here the CDR3 DNA reads TGTGCCAGCAGTTTCGGGGGCACAGATACGCAGTATTTT. Its translation: CASSFGGTDTQYF.

This rearrangement joins TRBV5-1 to TRBJ2-3; 10 bases line up with TRBD2. In germline, CDR1 is SGHRS, CDR2 YFSETQ. This CDR3 spans 15 amino acids. Unmatched junction bases numbered 8, after V lost 6 bases and J lost 4 bases. CDR3 amino acids: CASTRSGGRADTQYF. The CDR3 nucleotides read TGCGCCAGCACCCGTAGCGGGGGGCGAGCAGATACGCAGTATTTT. Full variable domain (remainder filled in from reference TRBV5-1 and TRBJ2-3): KAGVTQTPRYLIKTRGQQVTLSCSPISGHRSVSWYQQTPGQGLQFLFEYFSETQRNKGNFPGRFSGRQFSNSRSEMNVSTLELGDSALYLCASTRSGGRADTQYFGPGTRLTVL.

The chain recombines TRBV5-1 with TRBJ2-3; 8 bases agree with TRBD1. Per germline, CDR1 SGHRS and CDR2 YFSETQ. V gave up 5 bases and J gave up 2 bases; unmatched junction bases: 7. The CDR3 runs to 15 residues. The CDR3 DNA follows: TGCGCCAGCAGGCAAGGACAGGGCCCCACAGATACGCAGTATTTT. Translating gives CASRQGQGPTDTQYF.

V is TRBV21-1 and J is TRBJ1-1; the DNA was not used to check the table's D call, TRBD1. TRBV21-1 is tagged as a pseudogene. This CDR3 spans 17 amino acids. CDR3 residues: CASKPPGQGARHTEAFF. The DNA for the CDR3 is TGTGCCAGCAAACCACCGGGACAGGGGGCACGCCACACTGAAGCTTTCTTT.

This clone came up once. The chain links TRBV2 to TRBJ2-1; D not resolved. The CDR3 runs 12 residues. The V gene's germline CDR1 is SNHLY and CDR2 FYNNEI. Trimming took off 7 bases at V and 4 bases at J, with 8 bases between the two ends. Here the CDR3 DNA reads TGTGCCAGCACGATCAGGTACAATGAGCAGTTCTTC. This encodes CASTIRYNEQFF.

This clone was observed once. CDR3 DNA: TGTGCCAGCAGCTCCCTGGCGGGGGGGCCCGCAGAGACCCAGTACTTC. This codes for CASSSLAGGPAETQYF. V is TRBV11-2 and J is TRBJ2-5; 9 bases agree with TRBD2. Germline CDR1 and CDR2: SGHAT and FQNNGV. V lost 4 bases to trimming and J lost 4 bases; unmatched junction nucleotides: 10. The CDR3 contains 16 residues.

The table lists this clone with a count of one. The genes are TRBV5-1 and TRBJ1-1, with TRBD1 identical over 9 bases. The CDR3 runs to 16 residues. J gave up 1 base and V 4 bases, and 8 bases lay outside the gene matches. Germline V gene data show CDR1 as SGHRS and CDR2 as YFSETQ. The CDR3 loop reads CASSRTQGARNTEAFF. The CDR3, as DNA: TGCGCCAGCAGCCGAACACAGGGGGCAAGGAACACTGAAGCTTTCTTT. The whole variable domain, remainder taken from reference TRBV5-1 and TRBJ1-1, is KAGVTQTPRYLIKTRGQQVTLSCSPISGHRSVSWYQQTPGQGLQFLFEYFSETQRNKGNFPGRFSGRQFSNSRSEMNVSTLELGDSALYLCASSRTQGARNTEAFFGQGTRLTVV.

This chain links TRBV19 with TRBJ1-5; D ambiguous. This CDR3 contains 14 residues. V shed 3 bases and J shed 3 bases, with 9 bases lying between them. CDR1 is LNHDA and CDR2 is SQIVND in the germline V gene (reference sequence). CDR3 sequence (DNA): TGTGCCAGTAGTATCAACAGAGACAATCAGCCCCAGCATTTT. This encodes CASSINRDNQPQHF.

The chain carries TRBV3-1 (or the pseudogene TRBV3-2) and TRBJ1-2, with D perhaps TRBD1 (5 bases). V was shortened by 1 base and J by 4 bases, with 13 bases between the two germline ends. The length of the CDR3 is 15 residues. CDR1 LGHDT and CDR2 YNNKEL come from the germline V gene (reference sequence). CDR3 amino acids: CASSQGERQSYGYTF. CDR3 coding DNA: TGTGCCAGCAGCCAAGGTGAACGACAGAGCTATGGCTACACCTTC.

The chain employs TRBV7-8 and TRBJ1-6; 9 bases line up with TRBD1. Germline V gives CDR1 SGHVS, CDR2 FQNEAQ. The CDR3 loop spans 16 amino acids. After removal of 2 bases from V and 4 bases from J, the junction contained 3 bases not matched to a gene. The CDR3 bases are TGTGCCAGCAGCTTACGGACAGGGGAATATAATTCACCCCTCCACTTT. Encoded protein: CASSLRTGEYNSPLHF.